This T cell receptor beta chain was obtained from a study of CD8+ T cells in alopecia areata. Study-level results: Scalp sequencing captures resident alphabeta T cells of normal skin too. It was lesional scalp, especially alopecia totalis/universalis, that showed higher clonality than normal scalp. Mice showed TCR sharing more clearly than patients did, possibly owing to HLA.

Trimming stripped 6 bases from V and 6 bases from J, with 14 bases between. The V gene's germline CDR1 is MNHEY and CDR2 SVGAGI. This CDR3 region has 13 residues. Lesional scalp punch biopsies and peripheral blood came from alopecia areata patients. This clone was counted a few times. Antigen: not known. Extraction and reverse transcription of RNA yielded cDNA as the sequencing template. TCRdb keeps only in-frame clones here, not all; method: immunoSEQ multiplex PCR. Seen here are 90,000 to 150,000 clones, 35% to 40% observed once, and the top ten hold approximately 2.8%. J is TRBJ1-1 and V is TRBV6-5; D not certain. This TCR was sampled from a human donor with alopecia areata. Input material: CD4+ T cells sorted from blood. The CDR3 reads CASSPHPRAEAFF. The CDR3 bases are TGTGCCAGCAGCCCCCATCCCCGTGCTGAAGCTTTCTTT.